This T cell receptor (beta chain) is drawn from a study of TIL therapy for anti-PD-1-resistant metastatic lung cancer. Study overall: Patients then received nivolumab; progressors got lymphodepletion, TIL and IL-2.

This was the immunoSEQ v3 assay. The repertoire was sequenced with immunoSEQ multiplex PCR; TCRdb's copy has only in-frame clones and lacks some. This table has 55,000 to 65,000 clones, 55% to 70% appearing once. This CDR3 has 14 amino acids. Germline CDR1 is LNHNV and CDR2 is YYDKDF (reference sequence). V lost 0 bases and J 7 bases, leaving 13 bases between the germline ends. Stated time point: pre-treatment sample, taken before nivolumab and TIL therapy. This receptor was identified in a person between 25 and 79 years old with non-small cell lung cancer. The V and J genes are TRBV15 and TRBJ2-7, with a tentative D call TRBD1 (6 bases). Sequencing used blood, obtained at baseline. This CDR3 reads CATSRDRTALEQYF. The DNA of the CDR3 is TGTGCCACCAGCAGAGATCGGACAGCCTTGGAGCAGTACTTC.